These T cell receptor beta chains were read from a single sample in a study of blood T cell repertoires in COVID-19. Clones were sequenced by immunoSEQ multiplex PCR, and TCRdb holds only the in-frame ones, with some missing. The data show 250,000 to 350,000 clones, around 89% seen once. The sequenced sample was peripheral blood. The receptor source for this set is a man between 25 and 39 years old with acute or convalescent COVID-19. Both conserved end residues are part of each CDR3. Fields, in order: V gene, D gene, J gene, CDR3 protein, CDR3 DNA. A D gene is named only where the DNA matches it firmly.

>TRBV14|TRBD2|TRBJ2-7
CASSYGLARAVQYF
TGTGCCAGCAGCTACGGACTAGCTAGAGCGGTGCAGTACTTC
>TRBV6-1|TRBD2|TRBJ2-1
CASSDGGGAYNEQFF
TGTGCCAGCAGTGACGGTGGGGGGGCCTACAATGAGCAGTTCTTC
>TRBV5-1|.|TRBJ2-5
CASSFNSGGWGETQYF
TGCGCCAGCAGCTTTAATTCCGGGGGATGGGGAGAGACCCAGTACTTC
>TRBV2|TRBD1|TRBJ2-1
CASAVQGVLNEQFF
TGTGCCAGCGCGGTCCAGGGGGTGTTGAATGAGCAGTTCTTC
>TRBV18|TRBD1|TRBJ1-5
CASSRLRDRGDQPQHF
TGTGCCAGCTCACGATTACGGGACAGGGGAGATCAGCCCCAGCATTTT
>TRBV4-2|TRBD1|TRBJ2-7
CAARGTGGNEQYF
TGTGCCGCAAGAGGGACAGGGGGCAACGAGCAGTACTTC
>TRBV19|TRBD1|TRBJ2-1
CASRQGGYYNEQFF
TGTGCCAGTCGACAGGGCGGGTACTACAATGAGCAGTTCTTC
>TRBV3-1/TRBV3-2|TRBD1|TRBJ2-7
CASSQDLDRGYEQYF
TGTGCCAGCAGCCAAGATTTGGACAGGGGTTACGAGCAGTACTTC
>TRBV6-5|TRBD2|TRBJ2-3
CASSGLAGTDTQYF
TGTGCCAGCAGCGGACTAGCGGGCACAGATACGCAGTATTTT
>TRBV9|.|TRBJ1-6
CASSAAPAGDRNSPLHF
TGTGCCAGCAGCGCGGCCCCCGCCGGGGATCGGAATTCACCCCTCCACTTT
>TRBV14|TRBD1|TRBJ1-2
CASSQVGTGAGNYGYTF
TGTGCCAGCAGCCAAGTCGGAACAGGGGCTGGTAACTATGGCTACACCTTC
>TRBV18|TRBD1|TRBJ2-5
CASSGQFVQETQYF
TGTGCCAGCTCGGGACAGTTTGTACAAGAGACCCAGTACTTC
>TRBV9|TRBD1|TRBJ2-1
CASSVGPGQGLNEQFF
TGTGCCAGCAGCGTCGGACCGGGACAGGGTCTCAATGAGCAGTTCTTC
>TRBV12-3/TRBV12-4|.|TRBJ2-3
CASRGSAGDTQYF
TGTGCCAGCAGGGGGAGCGCGGGGGATACGCAGTATTTT
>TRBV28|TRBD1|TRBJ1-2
CATQTGALGYTF
TGTGCCACTCAGACAGGGGCTCTAGGCTACACCTTC
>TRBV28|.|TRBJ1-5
CASRFPGTRSNQPQHF
TGTGCCAGCAGATTTCCAGGGACTCGTAGCAATCAGCCCCAGCATTTT